The 30 T cell receptor beta chains given below trace back to one sample, sequenced in a study of shared clonotypes between healthy human individuals. TCRdb's copy holds only in-frame clones and misses some; the assay was immunoSEQ multiplex PCR. This sample carries roughly 1,500,000 clones, 95% to 99% of them seen once, and the ten largest clones take roughly 0.4%. Sequencing used naive CD4+ T cells sorted from blood. Documented subset: CD45RA+ positively selected. The receptors derive from a young man in good health.

J is TRBJ2-2 and V is TRBV10-3, with 13 bases fitting TRBD2. The trim removed 6 bases at V and 3 bases at J, leaving 10 bases unmatched. The germline V gene has CDR1 ENHRY and CDR2 SYGVKD. The CDR3 runs 18 residues. The CDR3 sequence: CAISRTSGSPTDTGELFF. The CDR3 DNA sequence: TGTGCCATCAGCCGGACTAGCGGGAGTCCCACTGACACCGGGGAGCTGTTTTTT.

The chain employs TRBV27 and TRBJ2-7; D remains ambiguous. Deletions cut 4 bases from V and 0 bases from J, with 7 bases between. CDR3 length: 13 amino acids. In germline, CDR1 is MNHEY, CDR2 SMNVEV (reference sequence). CDR3 sequence: CASSSPPSYEQYF. The CDR3 DNA sequence: TGTGCCAGCAGTTCCCCCCCCTCCTACGAGCAGTACTTC.

The V gene is TRBV5-1, the J gene TRBJ2-1; D remains unclear. V lost 0 bases to trimming and J lost 0 bases, with 7 bases between them. Germline CDR1 and CDR2: SGHRS and YFSETQ. This CDR3 contains 15 residues. CDR3 region: CASSLATYSYNEQFF. CDR3 coding DNA: TGCGCCAGCAGCTTGGCGACTTACTCCTACAATGAGCAGTTCTTC. Variable domain in full (rest from reference TRBV5-1 and TRBJ2-1): KAGVTQTPRYLIKTRGQQVTLSCSPISGHRSVSWYQQTPGQGLQFLFEYFSETQRNKGNFPGRFSGRQFSNSRSEMNVSTLELGDSALYLCASSLATYSYNEQFFGPGTRLTVL.

V is TRBV5-8 and J is TRBJ2-1; no clear D. CDR1 and CDR2 (germline): SGHTS, YDEGEE. This CDR3 has 11 amino acids. V was trimmed by 0 bases and J by 10 bases, leaving 5 bases between them. The CDR3 reads CASSLVTEQFF. In DNA form, the CDR3 reads TGTGCCAGCAGCTTGGTAACGGAGCAGTTCTTC. The whole variable domain, filled in from reference TRBV5-8 and TRBJ2-1, reads EAGVTQSPTHLIKTRGQQATLRCSPISGHTSVYWYQQALGLGLQFLLWYDEGEERNRGNFPPRFSGRQFPNYSSELNVNALELEDSALYLCASSLVTEQFFGPGTRLTVL.

This rearrangement joins TRBV19 to TRBJ2-3, with 8 bases identical to TRBD2. This CDR3 is 19 amino acids long. Trimming at V came to 3 bases and at J to 4 bases, leaving 18 bases not matched to a gene. Germline CDR1 and CDR2: LNHDA and SQIVND (reference sequence). CDR3 sequence reads: CASSMILGDSGKGADTQYF. The CDR3 DNA reads TGTGCCAGTAGTATGATACTCGGGGATAGCGGGAAGGGGGCAGATACGCAGTATTTT.

The rearrangement joins TRBV4-2 to TRBJ2-7; 13 bases line up with TRBD2. The V segment lost 4 bases and the J segment 5 bases; nucleotides outside the gene matches: 5. In germline, CDR1 is LGHNA, CDR2 YNFKEQ. CDR3 length: 15 amino acids. The CDR3 reads CASSRRLAGGHEQYF. The CDR3 nucleotides read TGTGCCAGCAGCCGCAGACTAGCGGGAGGACACGAGCAGTACTTC.

The chain joins TRBV5-4 to TRBJ2-5; TRBD2 matches 10 bases. The CDR3 runs to 15 residues. Germline trimming cut 4 bases from V and 5 bases from J; bases unmatched to any gene: 8. Germline V CDR1 and CDR2: SGHNT, YYREEE (reference sequence). CDR3 region: CASSPKREGHETQYF. CDR3 nucleotides: TGTGCCAGCAGCCCCAAGCGGGAGGGCCATGAGACCCAGTACTTC.

This rearrangement joins TRBV4-1 to TRBJ1-1; no definite D call. Germline V gene lookup returns CDR1 MGHRA and CDR2 YSYEKL. This CDR3 has 14 residues. V was pared by 4 bases and J by 5 bases, with 14 bases between. CDR3 in amino acids: CASSPTTRRTEAFF. Written as DNA, the CDR3 is TGCGCCAGCAGCCCTACAACCCGGAGGACTGAAGCTTTCTTT.

The V gene is TRBV5-1, the J gene TRBJ1-2; 9 positions match TRBD1. The V segment lost 0 bases and the J segment 8 bases; nucleotides outside the gene matches: 8. Germline V gene lookup returns CDR1 SGHRS and CDR2 YFSETQ. This CDR3 has 15 amino acids. The CDR3 loop reads CASSLAGTGQAGYTF. The CDR3 DNA sequence: TGCGCCAGCAGCTTGGCCGGGACAGGGCAGGCGGGCTACACCTTC.

The gene calls are TRBV5-6 and TRBJ2-2; 7 nucleotides align to TRBD1. V lost 3 bases, J lost 4 bases, and 6 bases stayed unmatched. Germline-derived CDR1 and CDR2 are SGHDT and YYEEEE. The CDR3 loop spans 15 amino acids. CDR3 nucleotide sequence: TGTGCCAGCAGCTCGATCGACAGGGCCACCGGGGAGCTGTTTTTT. Its translation: CASSSIDRATGELFF.

The V and J genes are TRBV7-9 and TRBJ1-2, with TRBD1 as a possible D gene (5 bases). The CDR3 has 13 amino acids. Deletions cut 1 base from V and 6 bases from J, with 9 bases between. CDR1 SEHNR and CDR2 FQNEAQ come from the germline V gene (reference sequence). The CDR3 nucleotides are TGTGCCAGCAGCTTAGTCCAGGGTCATGGCTACACCTTC. This encodes CASSLVQGHGYTF.

This clone was counted once. V usage is TRBV7-9 and J usage is TRBJ1-1; unclear D gene. The CDR3 totals 15 residues. Trimming removed 4 bases from V and 0 bases from J, with 12 bases in between. From germline, CDR1 is SEHNR and CDR2 FQNEAQ (reference sequence). The DNA of the CDR3 is TGTGCCAGCAGCTCGAGCGGGGAGGTGAACACTGAAGCTTTCTTT. This encodes CASSSSGEVNTEAFF.

This clone was seen once. V is TRBV4-3 and J is TRBJ1-2; 9 nucleotides agree with TRBD1. Per the germline V gene, CDR1 is LGHNA and CDR2 is YSLEER. The CDR3 contains 15 residues. The junction had 4 bases not matched to a gene; V was cut back by 1 base and J by 4 bases. The CDR3 is CASSQGGQGGYGYTF. The CDR3 region has the DNA TGCGCCAGCAGCCAAGGGGGACAGGGAGGCTATGGCTACACCTTC.

The rearrangement links TRBV19 to TRBJ2-5, with D perhaps TRBD1 (6 bases). The germline V gene encodes CDR1 LNHDA and CDR2 SQIVND (reference sequence). V lost 5 bases, J lost 8 bases, and 21 bases lay in between. CDR3 length equals 15 residues. The CDR3 DNA reads as TGTGCCAGTAGTGCCCGGGACACCCTTCAAGGAACCCAGTACTTC. Its protein is CASSARDTLQGTQYF.

In DNA form, the CDR3 reads TGCAGCGTTGAGCAGGGGAAACTGTTTTTT. Protein: CSVEQGKLFF. This chain joins TRBV29-1 and TRBJ1-4; a possible D gene is TRBD1 (6 bases). The germline V gene has CDR1 SQVTM and CDR2 ANQGSEA. This CDR3 region has 10 residues. V was trimmed by 3 bases and J by 11 bases, leaving 7 bases between them.

The DNA of the CDR3 is TGTGCCAGTAGTATTGATTGGGCGGATCCAGCCAAAAACATTCAGTACTTC. It translates to CASSIDWADPAKNIQYF. The rearrangement joins TRBV19 to TRBJ2-4; D not resolved. Trimming removed 3 bases at V and 0 bases at J, with 15 bases between. This CDR3 contains 17 residues. The germline CDR1 and CDR2 sequences are LNHDA and SQIVND (reference sequence).

The chain couples TRBV9 to TRBJ1-3; tentative D call: TRBD1 (6 bases). The CDR3 covers 13 residues. The germline V gene encodes CDR1 SGDLS and CDR2 YYNGEE. Trimming left V 6 bases short and J 2 bases short, with 9 bases between. The CDR3 reads CASNNRAGNTIYF. For the CDR3, the DNA is TGTGCCAGCAATAACAGGGCTGGAAACACCATATATTTT.

This chain connects TRBV30 to TRBJ1-5, with D possibly TRBD1 on 5 matching bases. The CDR3 totals 15 residues. Trimming shortened V by 3 bases and J by 1 base, and 13 bases separated the two germline ends. The germline CDR1 and CDR2 sequences are GTSNPN and SVGIG (reference sequence). For the CDR3, the DNA is TGTGCCTGGAGCATGGGAGGGACCAGCAATCAGCCCCAGCATTTT. It translates to CAWSMGGTSNQPQHF.

The rearrangement links TRBV6-6 to TRBJ2-1, with 12 bases lining up with TRBD2. The V segment lost 5 bases and the J segment 5 bases; nucleotides outside the gene matches: 7. CDR1 and CDR2 from the germline V gene are MNHNY and SVGAGI (reference sequence). CDR3 size: 16 residues. CDR3 bases: TGTGCCAGCAGTGGGCTAGCGGGAGGGCCTCACAATGAGCAGTTCTTC. Its protein is CASSGLAGGPHNEQFF.

CDR3 sequence (DNA): TGCGCCAGCAGTCCTACCGGGACAGGGGGGTACGAGCAGTACTTC. It encodes CASSPTGTGGYEQYF. The genes are TRBV5-1 and TRBJ2-7; 11 nucleotides agree with TRBD1. From germline, CDR1 is SGHRS and CDR2 YFSETQ. Trimming removed 5 bases from V and 4 bases from J; junction bases left unmatched: 8. This CDR3 comprises 15 residues.

This chain uses TRBV9 with TRBJ2-2; D is unclear. V was clipped by 1 base and J by 0 bases, with 4 bases between them. This CDR3 has 14 amino acids. CDR1 and CDR2 (germline): SGDLS, YYNGEE. Written as DNA, the CDR3 is TGTGCCAGCAGCGTACAGGCGAACACCGGGGAGCTGTTTTTT. This sequence encodes CASSVQANTGELFF.

The CDR3 DNA is TGCGCCAGCAGCCGCGGGAAGCCCTACGAGCAGTACTTC. This codes for CASSRGKPYEQYF. The chain recombines TRBV5-1 with TRBJ2-7; perhaps TRBD2 as D (6 bases). Germline V CDR1 and CDR2: SGHRS, YFSETQ. The CDR3 length is 13 residues. Trimming took off 4 bases at V and 2 bases at J, with 10 bases between the two ends.

The rearrangement links TRBV28 to TRBJ2-3, with 10 bases that match TRBD1. Germline V gives CDR1 MDHEN, CDR2 SYDVKM. V lost 8 bases, J lost 2 bases, and 7 bases stayed unmatched. The CDR3 is made up of 15 amino acids. The CDR3 loop reads CASPTGTGATDTQYF. The CDR3 DNA is TGTGCCAGCCCTACGGGGACAGGGGCCACAGATACGCAGTATTTT.

The V call is TRBV5-4, the J call TRBJ2-5; 8 nucleotides match TRBD1. The CDR3 covers 15 residues. CDR1 is SGHNT, CDR2 YYREEE, per germline (reference sequence). With V trimmed by 4 bases and J by 5 bases, 10 bases remained unmatched. As DNA, the CDR3 is TGTGCCAGCAGCCCTGGGCCAGGGGGCTCGGAGACCCAGTACTTC. Translating it yields CASSPGPGGSETQYF.

In this sample, this clone turned up once. This chain connects TRBV27 to TRBJ2-7; 7 bases are shared with TRBD2. Germline values: CDR1 MNHEY, CDR2 SMNVEV (reference sequence). Germline trimming cut 3 bases from V and 0 bases from J; bases unmatched to any gene: 8. This CDR3 is built from 16 residues. CDR3: CASSLRRGGSSYEQYF. The CDR3 coding sequence is TGTGCCAGCAGTTTGCGACGGGGCGGGAGCTCCTACGAGCAGTACTTC.

The chain is built from TRBV18 and TRBJ2-7, with 8 nucleotides matching TRBD1. Germline loops: CDR1 KGHSH, CDR2 LQKENI. CDR3 size: 18 residues. The V and J ends lost 0 bases and 2 bases, in that order; junction bases with no gene match: 12. CDR3 in amino acids: CASSPPQGAQRLPYEQYF. The CDR3 coding sequence is TGTGCCAGCTCACCACCCCAGGGGGCGCAGCGTCTCCCCTACGAGCAGTACTTC.

The V and J genes are TRBV9 and TRBJ2-3, with no clear D. The germline gives CDR1 SGDLS, CDR2 YYNGEE. CDR3 length: 15 amino acids. V lost 0 bases to trimming and J lost 3 bases, with 11 bases between them. CDR3 sequence reads: CASSVAPQITDTQYF. The CDR3 coding sequence is TGTGCCAGCAGCGTAGCACCCCAAATTACAGATACGCAGTATTTT.

This chain links TRBV2 with TRBJ2-3; tentatively, D is TRBD2 (5 bases). The CDR3 totals 13 residues. Germline loops: CDR1 SNHLY, CDR2 FYNNEI. V gave up 6 bases and J gave up 0 bases, with 7 bases separating them. The CDR3 DNA sequence: TGTGCCAGCAGAGCGGAGAGCACAGATACGCAGTATTTT. Translating gives CASRAESTDTQYF.

The rearrangement joins TRBV28 to TRBJ2-6; D remains ambiguous. There are 18 residues in the CDR3. Germline lookup yields CDR1 MDHEN and CDR2 SYDVKM. V lost 4 bases, J lost 0 bases, and 16 bases lay in between. The CDR3 nucleotides are TGTGCCAGCAGTTCCCCCGCCTTGCAAAGCTCTGGGGCCAACGTCCTGACTTTC. Protein sequence: CASSSPALQSSGANVLTF.

V gene TRBV27 combines with J gene TRBJ2-7; 9 bases are a match to TRBD2. The CDR3 runs to 15 residues. From germline, CDR1 is MNHEY and CDR2 SMNVEV (reference sequence). Losses at the gene ends were 6 bases for V and 0 bases for J; bases not matched to a gene: 6. The CDR3: CASSRLAVHSYEQYF. CDR3 bases: TGTGCCAGCAGCAGACTAGCGGTCCACTCCTACGAGCAGTACTTC.